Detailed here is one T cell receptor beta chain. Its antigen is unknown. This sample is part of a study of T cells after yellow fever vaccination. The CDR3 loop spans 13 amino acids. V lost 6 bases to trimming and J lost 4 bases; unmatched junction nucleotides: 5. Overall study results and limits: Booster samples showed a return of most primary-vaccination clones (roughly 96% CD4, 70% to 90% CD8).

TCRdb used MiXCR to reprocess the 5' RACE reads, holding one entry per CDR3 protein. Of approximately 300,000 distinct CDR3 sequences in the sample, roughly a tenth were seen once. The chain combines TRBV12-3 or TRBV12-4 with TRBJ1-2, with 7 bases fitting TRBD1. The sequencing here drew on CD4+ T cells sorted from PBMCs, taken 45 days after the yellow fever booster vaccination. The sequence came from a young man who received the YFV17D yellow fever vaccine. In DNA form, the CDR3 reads TGTGCCAGCAGATTGGGACAGCTCTATGGCTACACCTTC. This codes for CASRLGQLYGYTF.